A single sample is the source of the 14 T cell receptor beta chains below, sequenced in a study of regulatory T cells in long-lasting Graves disease. Documented time point: persistent/refractory GD, antithyroid drugs over 5 years with positive TRAb. The TCR library was prepared using RNA isolated from PBMCs. Construction of the TCR beta libraries employed iRepertoire HTBI primers in conjunction with Arm-PCR of CDR3 regions. TCRdb analysed the multiplex PCR reads with MiXCR anew, one entry per CDR3 protein. The sample contains hundreds of thousands of distinct CDR3 sequences, approximately 31% of which appear only once. Sample: peripheral blood mononuclear cells (PBMCs), taken when the disease was refractory, from a patient treated with antithyroid drugs. The receptor source for this set is a female donor with Graves disease.

There are many counts of this clonotype. The CDR3 loop reads CASKPGTDSQETQYF. DNA for the CDR3: TGTGCCAGCAAACCTGGGACAGACAGTCAAGAGACCCAGTACTTC. The chain is built from TRBV6-1 and TRBJ2-5; 7 bases fit TRBD1. The junction had 10 bases not matched to a gene; V was cut back by 7 bases and J by 2 bases. Germline CDR1 is MNHNS and CDR2 is SASEGT. The CDR3 contains 15 residues.

The sample holds a few counts of this clonotype. The V call is TRBV2, the J call TRBJ2-7; TRBD2 matches at 7 bases. The CDR3 runs 16 residues. Germline trimming cut 4 bases from V and 3 bases from J; bases unmatched to any gene: 12. Germline V gene data show CDR1 as SNHLY and CDR2 as FYNNEI. CDR3 amino acids: CASSGLRGTHFYEQYF. In DNA, the CDR3 is TGTGCCAGCAGTGGATTGCGGGGGACGCACTTCTACGAGCAGTACTTC.

This rearrangement joins TRBV12-3 or TRBV12-4 to TRBJ2-1, with 11 bases fitting TRBD2. J gave up 6 bases and V 5 bases, and 9 bases lay outside the gene matches. The CDR3 covers 16 residues. The CDR3 sequence: CASSLITSGSRNEQFF. DNA for the CDR3: TGTGCCAGCAGTCTCATTACTAGCGGGAGCCGCAATGAGCAGTTCTTC.

This sequence joins TRBV5-1 and TRBJ2-4; D is unresolved. CDR1 is SGHRS and CDR2 is YFSETQ in the germline V gene. With 0 bases removed from V and 1 base from J, the gap between germline ends came to 8 bases. The CDR3 is 15 residues long. CDR3 region: CASSLGVVAKNIQYF. CDR3 nucleotide sequence: TGCGCCAGCAGCTTGGGAGTAGTCGCCAAAAACATTCAGTACTTC.

The rearrangement joins TRBV6-1 to TRBJ1-5; a possible D gene is TRBD1 (6 bases). The V gene's germline CDR1 is MNHNS and CDR2 SASEGT. The CDR3 loop spans 13 amino acids. Trimming cost V 7 bases and J 11 bases, with 18 bases left between them. The CDR3 sequence is CASTPRGDTSQHF. The CDR3 DNA reads TGTGCCAGCACCCCCAGAGGGGACACGTCCCAGCATTTT.

There are a few counts of this clonotype. The rearrangement links TRBV7-2 to TRBJ1-4, with 8 bases fitting TRBD1. V shed 3 bases, J shed 5 bases, and the junction held 5 bases outside the gene matches. This CDR3 is built from 15 residues. Germline values: CDR1 SGHTA, CDR2 FQGNSA. The CDR3: CASSFGQGDNEKLFF. The CDR3 region has the DNA TGTGCCAGCAGCTTCGGACAGGGTGACAATGAAAAACTGTTTTTT.

The rearrangement joins TRBV6-1 to TRBJ2-7, with 15 positions matching TRBD2. This CDR3 comprises 16 residues. CDR1 MNHNS and CDR2 SASEGT come from the germline V gene. Losses at the gene ends were 0 bases for V and 4 bases for J; bases not matched to a gene: 1. For the CDR3, the DNA is TGTGCCAGCAGTGAAGCCGGGACTAGCGGGAGGTACGAGCAGTACTTC. Its translation: CASSEAGTSGRYEQYF.

At least ten counts were recorded for this clonotype. The chain carries TRBV6-2 or TRBV6-3 and TRBJ2-5, with a tentative D call TRBD1 (5 bases). Trimming removed 5 bases from V and 5 bases from J, with 18 bases in between. Germline CDR1 reads MNHEY; CDR2 reads SVGEGT. This CDR3 is 15 amino acids long. This CDR3 is CASSEDGHFGETQYF. The CDR3 coding sequence is TGTGCCAGCAGTGAGGACGGACACTTCGGTGAGACCCAGTACTTC.

This chain uses TRBV5-1 with TRBJ1-4; the match to TRBD1 covers 12 bases. The CDR3 runs 13 residues. Germline CDR1 SGHRS, CDR2 YFSETQ. The junction had 5 bases not matched to a gene; V was cut back by 9 bases and J by 8 bases. The chain's CDR3 is CANPGTGGEKLFF. The CDR3, as DNA: TGCGCCAACCCCGGGACAGGGGGCGAAAAACTGTTTTTT. Looking up the rest from reference TRBV5-1 and TRBJ1-4 gives the full variable domain: KAGVTQTPRYLIKTRGQQVTLSCSPISGHRSVSWYQQTPGQGLQFLFEYFSETQRNKGNFPGRFSGRQFSNSRSEMNVSTLELGDSALYLCANPGTGGEKLFFGSGTQLSVL.

Concerning this clonotype: A clone one base away is much larger, so this may be a read error. The chain combines TRBV28 with TRBJ2-5, with 7 bases aligning to TRBD2. Germline lookup yields CDR1 MDHEN and CDR2 SYDVKM. CDR3 length: 13 residues. The DNA for the CDR3 is TGTGCCAGCAGTCCTACGGGGGGAGAGACCCGGTACTTC. Protein: CASSPTGGETRYF.

The table lists this clonotype with many counts. The chain couples TRBV2 to TRBJ1-1; tentative D call: TRBD1 (5 bases). The germline V gene has CDR1 SNHLY and CDR2 FYNNEI. The CDR3 consists of 13 residues. Trimming removed 6 bases from V and 4 bases from J, with 12 bases in between. In nucleotides, the CDR3 is TGTGCCAGCAGACTAGACAGAGGCACTGAAGCTTTCTTT. This gives the protein CASRLDRGTEAFF.

This chain links TRBV30 with TRBJ2-3, with TRBD2 identical over 15 bases. CDR1 and CDR2 (germline): GTSNPN, SVGIG (reference sequence). V trimming: 3 bases; J trimming: 6 bases; junction bases outside the gene matches: 7. The CDR3 spans 16 residues. CDR3 in DNA: TGTGCCTGGAGCCAGGGACTAGCGGGAGGAGCTGATACGCAGTATTTT. Encoded protein: CAWSQGLAGGADTQYF.

The chain combines TRBV27 with TRBJ2-7, with a possible D match to TRBD2 (5 bases). Germline-derived CDR1 and CDR2 are MNHEY and SMNVEV (reference sequence). V was trimmed by 3 bases and J by 6 bases, leaving 12 bases between them. The CDR3 is 13 amino acids. Here the CDR3 reads CASSFGRGSEQYF. The CDR3 bases are TGTGCCAGCAGTTTTGGCCGAGGGTCCGAGCAGTACTTC.

In DNA, the CDR3 is TGTGCCAGCAGTTACTCGAGGGGGTTGGGGGGCTACACCTTC. It yields the protein CASSYSRGLGGYTF. The J gene is TRBJ1-2, the V gene TRBV6-5, with D possibly being TRBD1 (6 bases). Germline lookup yields CDR1 MNHEY and CDR2 SVGAGI. Between the trimmed V and J ends, which lost 0 bases and 8 bases, there was a span of 13 bases. The CDR3 has 14 amino acids.